This T cell receptor (beta chain) was profiled in a study of blood T cell repertoires in COVID-19. Study background: Acute-phase and convalescent COVID-19 samples originated in the United States, Italy and Spain.

Germline lookup yields CDR1 SGHTS and CDR2 YDEGEE. Between the trimmed V and J ends, which lost 4 bases and 1 base, there was a span of 5 bases. The CDR3 extends over 12 amino acids. Original processing methods: Nucleated cell counts were estimated from reference gene primer amplification. The assay was immunoSEQ multiplex PCR, and TCRdb's table has in-frame clones only and misses some. That table is the source of V, J and clone size, and D and trimming were worked out from the DNA. The repertoire includes approximately 330,000 clones, 88% of them detected once, and around 4% sits in the top ten. The rearrangement links TRBV5-8 to TRBJ1-1; tentatively, D is TRBD1 (5 bases). The TCR comes from a woman aged 45-65 years with active or convalescent COVID-19. Sequencing was carried out using peripheral blood. The CDR3 spells CASSGQNTEAFF. The DNA for the CDR3 is TGTGCCAGCAGCGGACAGAACACTGAAGCTTTCTTT.